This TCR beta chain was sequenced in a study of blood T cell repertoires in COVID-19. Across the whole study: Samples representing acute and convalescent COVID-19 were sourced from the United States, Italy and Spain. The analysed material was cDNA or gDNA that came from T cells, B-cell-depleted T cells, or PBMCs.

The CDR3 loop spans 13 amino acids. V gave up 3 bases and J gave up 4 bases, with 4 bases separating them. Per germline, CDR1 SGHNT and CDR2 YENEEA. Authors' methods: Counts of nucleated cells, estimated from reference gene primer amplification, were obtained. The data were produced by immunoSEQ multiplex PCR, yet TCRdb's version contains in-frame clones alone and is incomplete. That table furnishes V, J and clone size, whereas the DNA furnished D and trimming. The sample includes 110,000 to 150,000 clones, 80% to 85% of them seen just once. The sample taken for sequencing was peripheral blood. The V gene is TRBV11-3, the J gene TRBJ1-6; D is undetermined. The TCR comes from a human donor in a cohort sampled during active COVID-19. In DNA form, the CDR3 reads TGTGCCAGCAGCTTCCGGTATAATTCACCCCTCCACTTT. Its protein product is CASSFRYNSPLHF.